This record covers a single T cell receptor (beta chain). This clonotype was seen ten or more times. Its recognized antigen is unknown. No much larger clonotype is one base removed from it; base qualities were not supplied. The record originates from a study of early T cells in non-severe SARS-CoV-2 infection (dated by TCRdb to about 2021). For the study in its entirety: Because TCR sequencing was done on bulk RNA from unsorted whole blood, the alpha and beta chains could not be paired.

Library generation was performed with 5' RACE. The sequencing machine was a NextSeq 500. In the TCR library protocol, unique molecular identifiers were attached to individual cDNA molecules to correct for PCR bias and sequencing error. Sequencing covered both TCR alpha and beta chains, and within each sample the abundances of alpha and beta sequences were tightly co-correlated. Regarding the original processing steps: Decombinator V4 was used to perform V gene, J gene and CDR3 annotation of TCR sequences. TCRs were defined as expanded if a significant change between any two time points was detected under a Poisson model with p below 0.0001. TCR abundances were normalised to the total number of TCRs sequenced per sample and were expressed as counts per million. MAIT TCRs were defined by TRAV1-2 paired with TRAJ12, TRAJ20 or TRAJ33, and iNKT TCRs by TRAV10 paired with TRAJ18. VDJdb, accessed 1 November 2021, was searched for CMV, EBV and SARS-CoV-2 annotated TCRs, with TCRs annotated for multiple antigens excluded. TCRdb reran the public reads through fastp at Q25 and MiXCR, keeping productive beta chains. Rows with one shared CDR3 protein collapse into an entry with the most common genes and DNA. V and J calls and clone size were set by TCRdb, not the authors. A total of tens of thousands of distinct CDR3 sequences appear in this sample, around 7% of them only once. Together, the top ten hold about 4% of the sample.

V loses 0 bases of germline sequence and J loses 2 bases, and the interval between the two ends is 16 bases. Including cysteine and phenylalanine, the CDR3 has 17 amino acids. Just the 51-base CDR3 DNA is kept, in frame starting at base 1. The germline V gene (reference sequence) sets CDR1 to LNHNV and CDR2 to YYDKDF. The study was a case-control design nested within a healthcare worker cohort in London, UK, with weekly nasopharyngeal swab PCR tests and blood sampling. Healthcare workers were recruited between 23 and 31 March 2020, during the week of the UK lockdown, and were followed weekly for up to roughly 15 weeks. General conclusions and limits of the study: Matching against VDJdb was skewed toward anti-spike CD8 responses, likely underestimated virus-specific expansions, and missed private and CD4 specificities.

The source of this sequence is an adult who was a healthcare worker with PCR-confirmed SARS-CoV-2 infection or an uninfected control (not recorded which). Sequenced input: whole blood. The rearranged chain carries TRBV15 and TRBJ2-5, with the D segment identity uncertain. The nucleotide sequence reads as follows: TGTGCCACCAGCAGAGATTACGGTCCGGGTGGGCAAGAGACCCAGTACTTC. Translation gives CATSRDYGPGGQETQYF.